These 19 T cell receptor beta chains were all obtained from the same sample, sequenced in a study of shared clonotypes between healthy human individuals. Measured with immunoSEQ multiplex PCR; TCRdb has only the in-frame clones, and not every one. The sample lists about 1 million clones; roughly 70% were seen once. Sequencing was performed on memory CD4+ T cells sorted from blood. As for subset: CD45RA-negative fraction. Every receptor here comes from a young man in good health.

The chain couples TRBV9 to TRBJ1-6; TRBD1 agrees at 7 bases. In germline, CDR1 is SGDLS, CDR2 YYNGEE. This CDR3 spans 15 amino acids. After removal of 3 bases from V and 6 bases from J, the junction contained 6 bases not matched to a gene. Here the CDR3 reads CASSAGDSLNSPLHF. DNA for the CDR3: TGTGCCAGCAGCGCGGGGGACAGTCTTAATTCACCCCTCCACTTT.

The rearrangement uses TRBV18 and TRBJ2-5; D is uncertain. V dropped 4 bases and J dropped 3 bases, with 6 bases sitting between them. The CDR3 totals 12 residues. Germline loops: CDR1 KGHSH, CDR2 LQKENI. CDR3 residues: CASSRQEETQYF. Here the CDR3 DNA reads TGTGCCAGCTCACGGCAGGAAGAGACCCAGTACTTC. The full variable domain, rest sourced from reference TRBV18 and TRBJ2-5, is NAGVMQNPRHLVRRRGQEARLRCSPMKGHSHVYWYRQLPEEGLKFMVYLQKENIIDESGMPKERFSAEFPKEGPSILRIQQVVRGDSAAYFCASSRQEETQYFGPGTRLLVL.

CDR3 nucleotides: TGTGCCAGTACCGAGTGGGGTCCTGGGGCCAACGTCCTGACTTTC. Its protein is CASTEWGPGANVLTF. The chain uses TRBV19 and TRBJ2-6; no clear D. CDR1 is LNHDA and CDR2 is SQIVND in the germline V gene (reference sequence). V was clipped by 7 bases and J by 2 bases, with 12 bases between them. The CDR3 loop spans 15 amino acids. The full variable domain, completed using reference TRBV19 and TRBJ2-6, is DGGITQSPKYLFRKEGQNVTLSCEQNLNHDAMYWYRQDPGQGLRLIYYSQIVNDFQKGDIAEGYSVSREKKESFPLTVTSAQKNPTAFYLCASTEWGPGANVLTFGAGSRLTVL.

This chain joins TRBV11-2 and TRBJ1-5; no firm D call. The CDR3 spans 16 residues. The germline gives CDR1 SGHAT, CDR2 FQNNGV. Trimming left V 1 base short and J 0 bases short, with 10 bases between. CDR3 nucleotide sequence: TGTGCCAGCAGCTTAGTGTCCGGGAATAGCAATCAGCCCCAGCATTTT. Translated: CASSLVSGNSNQPQHF.

This clone was observed a few times. The rearrangement joins TRBV6-4 to TRBJ1-5; unclear D gene. The CDR3 covers 13 residues. The V end was cut by 6 bases, the J end by 6 bases, with 12 bases between. CDR1 and CDR2 (germline): MRHNA, SNTAGT. CDR3 sequence (DNA): TGTGCCAGCAGGTACTCGTATATTCAGCCCCAGCATTTT. This translates into CASRYSYIQPQHF.

The chain uses TRBV5-1 and TRBJ1-2; no firm D call. Deletions cut 3 bases from V and 2 bases from J, with 11 bases between. CDR3 size: 14 residues. From germline, CDR1 is SGHRS and CDR2 YFSETQ. The CDR3 region is CASSSEGQNYGYTF. In DNA, the CDR3 is TGCGCCAGCAGCTCCGAAGGGCAGAACTATGGCTACACCTTC.

J is TRBJ2-3 and V is TRBV7-2; D might be TRBD1 or TRBD2, each matching 5 bases. Germline CDR1 and CDR2: SGHTA and FQGNSA. The length of the CDR3 is 13 residues. The ends were cut back, 5 bases at V and 6 bases at J, with 12 bases in the middle. The CDR3: CASSHGTPDTQYF. As DNA, the CDR3 is TGTGCCAGCAGCCACGGGACCCCCGATACGCAGTATTTT.

The V call is TRBV27, the J call TRBJ1-1; 10 nucleotides align to TRBD1. Germline trimming cut 8 bases from V and 6 bases from J; bases unmatched to any gene: 15. Germline lookup yields CDR1 MNHEY and CDR2 SMNVEV (reference sequence). This CDR3 contains 16 residues. The CDR3 region is CASLTRDRGYLAEAFF. CDR3 sequence (DNA): TGTGCCAGCTTAACCCGGGACAGGGGATACTTGGCTGAAGCTTTCTTT.

The J gene is TRBJ2-1, the V gene TRBV10-2; the match to TRBD2 covers 10 bases. After removal of 6 bases from V and 2 bases from J, the junction contained 4 bases not matched to a gene. The CDR3 has 15 residues. Germline V gene sequence: CDR1 WSHSY, CDR2 SAAADI. In nucleotides, the CDR3 is TGCGCCAGCAGGGAGCGGGGGGGAACCTACAATGAGCAGTTCTTC. Its translation: CASRERGGTYNEQFF.

This clone was recorded only once. V and J are TRBV7-2 and TRBJ2-4; D is ambiguous. This CDR3 has 16 amino acids. Per the germline V gene, CDR1 is SGHTA and CDR2 is FQGNSA. The ends were cut back, 8 bases at V and 0 bases at J, with 17 bases in the middle. Written as DNA, the CDR3 is TGTGCCAGCCTTCGAGGTCCTGATTTAGCCAAAAACATTCAGTACTTC. It is translated as CASLRGPDLAKNIQYF.

This sequence joins TRBV27 and TRBJ2-7; 10 nucleotides match TRBD1. The CDR3 loop spans 13 amino acids. Per germline, CDR1 MNHEY and CDR2 SMNVEV (reference sequence). V lost 5 bases and J lost 8; bases outside the gene matches: 6. This chain's CDR3 is CASSLRQGAQQYF. The CDR3 DNA reads TGTGCCAGCAGTCTGAGACAGGGGGCGCAGCAGTACTTC.

This clone was detected only once. V is TRBV6-1 and J is TRBJ2-5; weak D call: TRBD1 (7 bases). V was trimmed by 0 bases and J by 4 bases, leaving 15 bases between them. The CDR3 covers 16 residues. Germline V gene sequence: CDR1 MNHNS, CDR2 SASEGT. The CDR3 spells CASSEAGGGTGETQYF. CDR3 nucleotides: TGTGCCAGCAGTGAAGCAGGGGGCGGGACTGGAGAGACCCAGTACTTC.

The chain has TRBV7-8 and TRBJ1-6; TRBD1 aligns across 8 bases. J gave up 7 bases and V 1 base, and 3 bases lay outside the gene matches. Per germline, CDR1 SGHVS and CDR2 FQNEAQ. The CDR3 has 15 amino acids. The CDR3 spells CASSLETGENSPLHF. CDR3 coding DNA: TGTGCCAGCAGCTTAGAGACAGGGGAGAATTCACCCCTCCACTTT. The variable domain in full, completed from reference TRBV7-8 and TRBJ1-6, reads GAGVSQSPRYKVAKRGQDVALRCDPISGHVSLFWYQQALGQGPEFLTYFQNEAQLDKSGLPSDRFFAERPEGSVSTLKIQRTQQEDSAVYLCASSLETGENSPLHFGNGTRLTVT.

This chain uses TRBV7-2 with TRBJ1-4; D may be TRBD1 (5 bases). V was shortened by 3 bases and J by 8 bases, with 16 bases between the two germline ends. This CDR3 region has 15 residues. Germline-derived CDR1 and CDR2 are SGHTA and FQGNSA. As DNA, the CDR3 is TGTGCCAGCAGCTTGAGGGACCGGATGGCAGAAAAACTGTTTTTT. The encoded protein is CASSLRDRMAEKLFF.

Comments on this clone: At the DNA level, this CDR3 is encoded by other sequences in the same sample as well. This rearrangement joins TRBV5-1 to TRBJ2-5, with 8 bases that match TRBD2. V lost 4 bases to trimming and J lost 2 bases; unmatched junction nucleotides: 7. CDR1 is SGHRS, CDR2 YFSETQ, per germline. The CDR3 sequence is 15 residues long. The CDR3 region is CASSLRPGGQETQYF. CDR3 in DNA: TGCGCCAGCAGCCTAAGGCCGGGGGGGCAAGAGACCCAGTACTTC.

J is TRBJ2-3 and V is TRBV28; 11 nucleotides line up with TRBD1. Germline V CDR1 and CDR2: MDHEN, SYDVKM. J was trimmed by 6 bases and V by 8 bases; bases with no gene match: 10. CDR3 length: 15 residues. The CDR3 DNA follows: TGTGCCAGCGGAGGACAGGGGGCGCCGGTGGATACGCAGTATTTT. It encodes CASGGQGAPVDTQYF.

V and J are TRBV2 and TRBJ1-3; 9 bases match TRBD1. The CDR3 consists of 14 residues. Germline CDR1 SNHLY, CDR2 FYNNEI. Losses at the gene ends were 6 bases for V and 2 bases for J; bases not matched to a gene: 2. The CDR3 sequence is CASRGQGAGNTIYF. The CDR3 DNA is TGTGCCAGCAGGGGACAGGGAGCTGGAAACACCATATATTTT.

This chain connects TRBV10-3 to TRBJ2-7; 13 positions agree with TRBD2. From germline, CDR1 is ENHRY and CDR2 SYGVKD. V lost 6 bases and J lost 3; bases outside the gene matches: 2. This CDR3 is 14 amino acids long. Written as DNA, the CDR3 is TGTGCCATCAGCCGGACTAGCGGGAGCTACGAGCAGTACTTC. This sequence encodes CAISRTSGSYEQYF.

V and J are TRBV5-5 and TRBJ2-3; no reliable D call. In germline, CDR1 is SGHKS, CDR2 YYEKEE (reference sequence). V was pared by 0 bases and J by 3 bases, with 11 bases between. This CDR3 region has 15 residues. CDR3: CASSLGSRITDTQYF. CDR3 nucleotides: TGTGCCAGCAGCTTGGGGTCTAGGATTACAGATACGCAGTATTTT.